This TCR beta chain appears in the sequencing data of a study of prognosis after radiotherapy for stage I lung cancer. V was shortened by 5 bases and J by 5 bases, with 12 bases between the two germline ends. CDR1 and CDR2 from the germline V gene are SNHLY and FYNNEI. The CDR3 contains 13 residues. There are many counts of this clonotype. From genomic DNA, TCR beta CDR3 was amplified by two-round multiplex PCR. Amplification in first-round PCR relied on primers specific to each TRBV and TRBJ gene. TCRdb recomputed calls from the multiplex PCR reads with MiXCR, one row per CDR3 protein. The repertoire consists of about 26,000 distinct CDR3 sequences, with 30% occurring once and the leading ten covering about 33%.

This specimen was PBMCs, taken before or after stereotactic body radiation therapy (not recorded which). This chain links TRBV2 with TRBJ1-1; D possibly corresponds to TRBD1 (6 bases). The source is a donor aged 50 or older with non-small cell lung cancer. The CDR3 DNA reads TGTGCCAGCAGTTACACAGGGATGACTGAAGCTTTCTTT. Translated: CASSYTGMTEAFF.